This paragraph covers one TCR beta chain sequence. This clonotype was detected a few times. It has no known antigen specificity. Base qualities were left out, and no much larger clone turns up one base away. Only healthy Caucasian donors were included. The twin cohort consisted of three pairs of female monozygotic twins, all aged roughly 18 to 30 years. Peripheral blood mononuclear cells were the source from which RNA for the TCR libraries was isolated. This sample was included in a study of identical twins (dated by TCRdb to the mid-2010s). Broadly, across the study: To test whether fetal clonotypes persist, the study used deep sequencing on TCR alpha and beta repertoires from monozygotic twins, unrelated adults of various ages, and cord blood. To rule out contamination, replicate twin experiments were performed at different times with different library preparation protocols. General conclusions and limits of the study: Invariant T cells such as MAIT and iNKT could partly confound zero-insertion analyses, though diverse VJ usage argued against this for most clonotypes. Abundant cord blood beta clonotypes had fewer insertions, young adult naive repertoires showed a similar but weaker trend, and memory repertoires showed no such trend. In monozygotic twins, out-of-frame TCR alpha sharing was systematically underestimated by recombination models, although the models agreed with sharing between unrelated individuals. A weaker excess of twin sharing was found in beta out-of-frame sequences because the signal-to-noise ratio was lowered by fewer shared sequences. Because the same donors could not be followed over many years, conclusions were based on cross-sectional statistical analysis. Out-of-frame TCR alpha sequences shared between twins showed an excess of low generation-probability sequences compared with coincidental sharing between unrelated individuals.

Receptor libraries were prepared by 5' RACE. Sequencing relied on an Illumina HiSeq 2000. Template switching introduced a universal primer binding site; the final cDNA contained a unique molecular identifier, enabling accurate counting of TCR cDNA molecules. First-strand cDNA for TCR alpha and beta chains was synthesized from specific primers in the conserved constant-segment region. Each cDNA library was double barcoded, with a SMART-Mk sample barcode plus Illumina barcodes, to control for contamination. TruSeq adapter sequences along with Illumina sample barcodes were introduced in two successive PCR steps. Sequencing of the TCR alpha and beta cDNA libraries was done on the Illumina HiSeq platform using custom primers. Per the original workflow: MiGEC processed the raw reads to extract unique molecular identifiers, while MiXCR was used to determine the CDR3 positions. For each individual, recombination models were inferred using an EM algorithm with the repgenHMM and IGoR tools. The tcR package in R was used for shared clonotype analysis, with sharing normalized by the product of cloneset sizes. To study raw recombination without the effects of thymic and clonal selection, out-of-frame nonproductive sequences were analyzed. TCRdb took the public reads, trimmed them with fastp at Q25, ran MiXCR for clone calling and kept in-frame beta chains. Duplicate CDR3 protein sequences are folded into a single record with the most common DNA and genes. The V and J calls come from TCRdb's annotation, not from the publication. For this sample there are some 760,000 distinct CDR3 sequences; around a sixth appear just once. Of the sample, approximately 14% falls within the top ten clones.

In addition, the sample was reused for a study of T cells expressing NK-cell markers. In that second paper, the authors write: Seven or eight donors provided sorted CD3+CD56+NKG2C+, CD3+CD56+NKG2C- and CD3+CD56-NKG2C+ T-cell subsets, whose TCR beta-chain repertoires were profiled. Among the eight sequenced donors, only one was HCMV-seronegative, while the other seven were HCMV-seropositive. To restrict sorting to alphabetaTCR-expressing T cells, an anti-gammadeltaTCR antibody was added in several experiments. For several donors, the dominant CD3+CD56+NKG2C+ clonotypes were among the top 10 CD8+ clonotypes and accounted for about 1.0-7.0% of CD8+ T cells. Those dominant clonotypes were again the most abundant among CD3+CD56-NKG2C+ cells in a few donors, at about 28.3-65%. It remained unclear whether the expanded NKG2C-expressing T cell clones were specific for HCMV antigens. Randomly selected healthy volunteers, three men and five women, were used as the eight sequenced donors. HCMV-specific IgG was detected in serum with a commercial ELISA kit to determine HCMV serostatus. For several donors, bulk peripheral blood T-cell repertoires were also sequenced from unsorted PBMC. MIGEC was used to demultiplex reads and group the reads by UMI, and MiTCR was used to assemble and quantify clonotypes. Only TCR cDNA sequences supported by at least two reads were kept to exclude erroneous sequences. Downstream repertoire analysis used the tcR package, and clonotypes were matched across fractions by CDR3 nucleotide sequence plus V segment. VDJmatch was used to annotate antigen specificity against VDJdb, with one amino acid substitution in CDR3 allowed.

The TCR comes from a woman between 18 and 30 years old in good health. Sequences were obtained from PBMCs.

The sequenced DNA is TGCAGTGCCGGACTAGCGGGAGCTGGTGAGCAGTTCTTC. Its coded protein is CSAGLAGAGEQFF. Here the chain combines TRBV20-1 and TRBJ2-1, with 13 junctional bases fitting TRBD2. The CDR3, cysteine through phenylalanine, is 13 amino acids long. Only the CDR3 DNA is retained, 39 bases long and in frame from the first base. From a lookup of the germline V gene (reference sequence), CDR1 and CDR2 are DFQATT and SNEGSKA. V trim: 6 bases; J trim: 9 bases; unmatched bases: 5.